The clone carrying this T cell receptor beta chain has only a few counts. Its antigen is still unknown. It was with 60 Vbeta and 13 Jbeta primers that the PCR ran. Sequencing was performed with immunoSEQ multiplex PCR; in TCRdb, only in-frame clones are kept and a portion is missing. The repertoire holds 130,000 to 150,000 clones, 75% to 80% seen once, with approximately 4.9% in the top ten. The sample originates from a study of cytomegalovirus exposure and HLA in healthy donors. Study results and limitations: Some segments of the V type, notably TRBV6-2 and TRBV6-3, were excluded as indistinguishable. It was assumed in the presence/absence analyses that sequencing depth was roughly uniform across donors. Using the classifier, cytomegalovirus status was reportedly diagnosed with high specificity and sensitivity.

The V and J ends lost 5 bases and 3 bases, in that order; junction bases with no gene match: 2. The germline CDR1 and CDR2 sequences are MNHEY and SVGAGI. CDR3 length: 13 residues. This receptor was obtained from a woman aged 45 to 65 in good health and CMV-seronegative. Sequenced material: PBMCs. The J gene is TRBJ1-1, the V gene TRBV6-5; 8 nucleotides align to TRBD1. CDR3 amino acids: CASSRQGHTEAFF. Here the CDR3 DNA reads TGTGCCAGCAGTAGACAGGGGCACACTGAAGCTTTCTTT.